Listed below are T cell receptor beta chains from one sample, sequenced in a study of vaccination effects on CD4 cells after COVID-19. Only in-frame clones appear in the TCRdb table, and some are missing; sequencing was by immunoSEQ multiplex PCR. The sample shows under 50,000 clones, roughly 79% of them seen only once. Their antigens remain unidentified. The sample consisted of CD4+ T cells from PBMCs cultured with HCoV-NL63 spike peptides, taken after COVID-19 vaccination. These receptors were obtained from a human donor who received a COVID-19 vaccine. Some clones in this sample may be carry-over from other donors' samples. Both conserved end residues are part of each CDR3. D genes are given only for firm matches. The size entry is marked missing in some rows and otherwise reads once, few, many or a size class.

j_gene,d_gene,v_gene,abundance,CDR3aa,CDR3nt
TRBJ1-1,.,TRBV5-1,.,CASSTGGGGTEAFF,TGCGCCAGCAGCACCGGAGGGGGTGGCACTGAAGCTTTCTTT
TRBJ1-5,.,TRBV15,.,CATSRSREGQPQHF,TGTGCCACCAGCAGGTCCAGGGAAGGCCAGCCCCAGCATTTT
TRBJ2-3,.,TRBV5-1,.,CASSFRDLAAADTQYF,TGCGCCAGCAGCTTCCGGGACTTAGCAGCCGCAGATACGCAGTATTTT
TRBJ2-6,.,TRBV2,once,CASSRTENPSGANVLTF,TGTGCCAGCAGTAGGACAGAAAATCCCTCTGGGGCCAACGTCCTGACTTTC
TRBJ1-1,TRBD1,TRBV27,.,CASSPRQGRGNTEAFF,TGTGCCAGCAGTCCCAGACAGGGAAGGGGGAACACTGAAGCTTTCTTT
TRBJ1-1,TRBD1,TRBV5-1,.,CASSFQGVSEAFF,TGCGCCAGCAGCTTTCAGGGGGTATCTGAAGCTTTCTTT
TRBJ1-1,.,TRBV5-4,few,CASSLLLNTEAFF,TGTGCCAGCAGCTTGTTACTGAACACTGAAGCTTTCTTT
TRBJ1-2,TRBD1,TRBV5-1,few,CASSAGQGNYGYTF,TGCGCCAGCAGCGCCGGACAGGGGAACTATGGCTACACCTTC
TRBJ2-5,TRBD2,TRBV5-1,.,CASSLRGGIVETQYF,TGCGCCAGCAGCTTGCGGGGGGGTATAGTGGAGACCCAGTACTTC
TRBJ2-1,.,TRBV6-2/TRBV6-3,.,CASSRKRYEQFF,TGTGCCAGCAGCCGTAAGCGGTATGAGCAGTTCTTC
TRBJ1-1,.,TRBV6-4,.,CASREGEGKGTEAFF,TGTGCCAGCAGGGAAGGGGAGGGGAAGGGCACTGAAGCTTTCTTT
TRBJ2-1,.,TRBV4-2,.,CASSQDGRIDNEQFF,TGTGCCAGCAGCCAAGATGGAAGAATCGACAATGAGCAGTTCTTC
TRBJ2-3,.,TRBV4-2,.,CASTSTGRTDTQYF,TGTGCCAGCACCTCGACGGGGCGCACAGATACGCAGTATTTT
TRBJ1-2,.,TRBV12-3/TRBV12-4,.,CASSNQFGYTF,TGTGCCAGCAGTAACCAATTCGGCTACACCTTC
TRBJ1-5,.,TRBV3-1/TRBV3-2,.,CASSPNSYPNQPQHF,TGTGCCAGCTCCCCAAACAGTTATCCCAATCAGCCCCAGCATTTT
TRBJ2-1,TRBD2,TRBV7-3,few,CASSTGGRNWNEQFF,TGTGCCAGCAGCACGGGGGGGCGTAATTGGAATGAGCAGTTCTTC
TRBJ2-1,TRBD2,TRBV7-8,.,CASTSLVPQRGGDIKFF,TGTGCCAGCACCTCCCTCGTCCCACAGCGGGGGGGCGATATAAAGTTCTTC
TRBJ2-1,.,TRBV7-3,medium-sized,CASSPSGSSYNEQFF,TGTGCCAGCAGCCCGTCCGGGAGCTCCTACAATGAGCAGTTCTTC
TRBJ1-5,.,TRBV10-1,.,CASSEFPGGPQHF,TGCGCCAGCAGTGAATTTCCGGGAGGGCCCCAGCATTTT
TRBJ2-2,TRBD2,TRBV11-3,.,CASSLGTIPTTGELFF,TGTGCCAGCAGCTTGGGGACTATCCCGACCACCGGGGAGCTGTTTTTT
TRBJ2-3,.,TRBV24-1,once,CATSRAGTSSTDTQYF,TGTGCCACCTCCCGGGCCGGAACCTCTAGCACAGATACGCAGTATTTT
TRBJ1-5,TRBD1,TRBV2,once,CASSGTGVNQPQHF,TGTGCCAGCAGTGGGACAGGGGTCAATCAGCCCCAGCATTTT
TRBJ1-5,.,TRBV6-6,.,CASSSPDGRPNQPQHF,TGTGCCAGCAGTTCCCCGGACGGCCGACCCAATCAGCCCCAGCATTTT